The 32 T cell receptor beta chains reported below all come from one sample, sequenced in a study of blood T cell repertoires in COVID-19. Repertoires were generated with immunoSEQ multiplex PCR, while TCRdb's copy carries only in-frame clones and drops some. This sample carries roughly 160,000 clones, around nine tenths of them seen once, and the ten largest clones take roughly 0.53%. Sequencing was done on a sample of peripheral blood. These receptors were obtained from a man in his 60s with COVID-19, enrolled during active disease.

This chain links TRBV18 with TRBJ2-1, with 7 bases lining up with TRBD1. This CDR3 is built from 17 residues. Germline assignment: CDR1 KGHSH and CDR2 LQKENI. V lost 0 bases, J lost 5 bases, and 10 bases stayed unmatched. CDR3 sequence (DNA): TGTGCCAGCTCACCACCGATGGGGACAGCGATTAACAATGAGCAGTTCTTC. It specifies CASSPPMGTAINNEQFF.

CDR3: CASSPGVSYEQYF. CDR3 nucleotides: TGTGCCAGCAGTCCCGGGGTCTCCTACGAGCAGTACTTC. The V call is TRBV6-2 or TRBV6-3, the J call TRBJ2-7, with a weak D call TRBD2 (5 bases). Deletions cut 5 bases from V and 0 bases from J, with 8 bases between. This CDR3 is built from 13 residues. In germline, CDR1 is MNHEY, CDR2 SVGEGT.

The chain recombines TRBV7-3 with TRBJ2-6; 8 bases agree with TRBD1. CDR3 length equals 17 residues. Trimming took 7 bases from V and 3 from J; bases not matched to a gene: 11. Germline lookup yields CDR1 SGHTA and CDR2 FQGTGA. The CDR3 DNA is TGTGCCAGCACCAAAGGACAGGGAGGAGGTGGGGCCAACGTCCTGACTTTC. Encoded protein: CASTKGQGGGGANVLTF.

The chain carries TRBV15 and TRBJ2-1; a possible D gene is TRBD2 (6 bases). Germline values: CDR1 LNHNV, CDR2 YYDKDF (reference sequence). CDR3 length: 16 amino acids. V dropped 1 base and J dropped 7 bases, with 17 bases sitting between them. CDR3 coding DNA: TGTGCCACCAGCAGAGGAACTAGCCTGGGGTGGAATGAGCAGTTCTTC. Translated: CATSRGTSLGWNEQFF.

The V and J genes are TRBV28 and TRBJ2-2; 9 nucleotides line up with TRBD1. This CDR3 has 15 residues. Germline CDR1 MDHEN, CDR2 SYDVKM. Losses at the gene ends were 5 bases for V and 7 bases for J; bases not matched to a gene: 8. CDR3 nucleotides: TGTGCCAGCAGTCTACTGGGACAGGGTTTCGGGGAGCTGTTTTTT. Translating it yields CASSLLGQGFGELFF.

This clone was observed once. The gene calls are TRBV7-3 and TRBJ1-6; no definite D call. Trimming shortened V by 3 bases and J by 7 bases, and 7 bases separated the two germline ends. Germline CDR1 reads SGHTA; CDR2 reads FQGTGA. This CDR3 has 13 residues. The CDR3 DNA follows: TGTGCCAGCAGCTTGGGCCTCAATTCACCCCTCCACTTT. Translating gives CASSLGLNSPLHF.

The rearrangement uses TRBV28 and TRBJ1-3, with a possible D match to TRBD1 (6 bases). Germline loops: CDR1 MDHEN, CDR2 SYDVKM. The CDR3 is 15 amino acids. Trimming left V 10 bases short and J 2 bases short, with 18 bases between. The CDR3 reads CATHPGGIAGNTIYF. The CDR3 DNA sequence: TGTGCCACCCACCCGGGGGGCATCGCTGGAAACACCATATATTTT.

The chain combines TRBV7-8 with TRBJ1-5; D ambiguous. CDR1 SGHVS and CDR2 FQNEAQ come from the germline V gene. The CDR3 contains 16 residues. Trimming removed 5 bases at V and 0 bases at J, with 14 bases between. The CDR3 region has the DNA TGTGCCAGCAGCCCCCGGACTGGGGATAGCAATCAGCCCCAGCATTTT. Translation: CASSPRTGDSNQPQHF.

The chain has TRBV7-2 and TRBJ1-4; 8 bases fit TRBD1. Germline trimming cut 5 bases from V and 4 bases from J; bases unmatched to any gene: 12. Germline V gives CDR1 SGHTA, CDR2 FQGNSA. This CDR3 comprises 17 residues. CDR3 sequence: CASSQGTGSLFNEKLFF. Written as DNA, the CDR3 is TGTGCCAGCAGCCAAGGGACAGGATCACTCTTTAATGAAAAACTGTTTTTT.

This clone occurred once. The chain joins TRBV9 to TRBJ1-4; 8 nucleotides align to TRBD1. The CDR3 extends over 15 amino acids. V dropped 0 bases and J dropped 7; count of bases not matched to a gene: 5. Per germline, CDR1 SGDLS and CDR2 YYNGEE. CDR3 in DNA: TGTGCCAGCAGCGTAGGCGGGACAGGCCTTGAAAAACTGTTTTTT. It specifies CASSVGGTGLEKLFF.

The chain has TRBV9 and TRBJ1-3; 9 bases map to TRBD1. The V segment lost 0 bases and the J segment 2 bases; nucleotides outside the gene matches: 15. Germline CDR1 reads SGDLS; CDR2 reads YYNGEE. The CDR3 is 20 residues long. This chain's CDR3 is CASSVAPGTGQFSAGNTIYF. In DNA form, the CDR3 reads TGTGCCAGCAGCGTAGCCCCCGGGACAGGGCAGTTTTCGGCTGGAAACACCATATATTTT.

This chain connects TRBV24-1 to TRBJ2-1, with D maybe TRBD2 (5 bases). The germline V gene encodes CDR1 KGHDR and CDR2 SFDVKD. This CDR3 spans 15 amino acids. Trimming left V 4 bases short and J 0 bases short, with 9 bases between. The CDR3 DNA is TGTGCCACCAGTGAGTTGGGAGACTCCTACAATGAGCAGTTCTTC. Encoded protein: CATSELGDSYNEQFF.

The genes are TRBV27 and TRBJ1-2; 10 positions agree with TRBD1. The V gene end was trimmed by 3 bases and the J gene end by 8 bases; junction bases not matched to a gene: 6. Looked up from germline, CDR1 is MNHEY and CDR2 is SMNVEV (reference sequence). The CDR3 runs 14 residues. The CDR3: CASSLTGGAWGYTF. The DNA of the CDR3 is TGTGCCAGCAGTTTGACAGGGGGCGCGTGGGGCTACACCTTC.

This chain links TRBV10-2 with TRBJ1-5; D gene uncertain. Trimming took 3 bases from V and 0 from J, leaving 6 bases between them. CDR3 size: 14 residues. Germline lookup yields CDR1 WSHSY and CDR2 SAAADI. The CDR3 sequence: CASSEQTSNQPQHF. CDR3 coding DNA: TGCGCCAGCAGTGAACAAACTAGCAATCAGCCCCAGCATTTT.

The rearrangement uses TRBV24-1 and TRBJ1-2; TRBD1 aligns across 7 bases. The CDR3 contains 12 residues. The V gene's germline CDR1 is KGHDR and CDR2 SFDVKD. The CDR3 bases are TGTGTAGTGGAAGGGGGCGTAGATGGCTACACCTTC. Its translation: CVVEGGVDGYTF.

The chain couples TRBV29-1 to TRBJ1-1; D is uncertain. The CDR3 runs 14 residues. Germline V gives CDR1 SQVTM, CDR2 ANQGSEA. V was clipped by 2 bases and J by 0 bases, with 10 bases between them. CDR3 DNA: TGCAGCGTTGAATTGGCCTCCATGAACACTGAAGCTTTCTTT. It is translated as CSVELASMNTEAFF.

The rearrangement joins TRBV6-6 to TRBJ1-1; no definite D call. Trimming shortened V by 0 bases and J by 9 bases, and 8 bases separated the two germline ends. Germline CDR1 reads MNHNY; CDR2 reads SVGAGI (reference sequence). CDR3 size: 12 residues. For the CDR3, the DNA is TGTGCCAGCAGTTACTCTTTCGAGCAAGCTTTCTTT. It is translated as CASSYSFEQAFF.

The count of this clone is one. CDR3 in amino acids: CASSPNRGAGGPGYEQYF. In DNA, the CDR3 is TGTGCCAGCAGCCCTAACCGGGGAGCGGGAGGGCCCGGGTACGAGCAGTACTTC. The chain uses TRBV7-2 and TRBJ2-7; the match to TRBD2 covers 10 bases. The V gene end was trimmed by 5 bases and the J gene end by 4 bases; junction bases not matched to a gene: 17. The CDR3 sequence is 18 residues long. In germline, CDR1 is SGHTA, CDR2 FQGNSA. Looking up the rest from reference TRBV7-2 and TRBJ2-7 gives the full variable domain: GAGVSQSPSNKVTEKGKDVELRCDPISGHTALYWYRQSLGQGLEFLIYFQGNSAPDKSGLPSDRFSAERTGGSVSTLTIQRTQQEDSAVYLCASSPNRGAGGPGYEQYFGPGTRLTVT.

The chain couples TRBV11-3 to TRBJ1-6, with 9 bases lining up with TRBD1. The CDR3 has 16 amino acids. Per the germline V gene, CDR1 is SGHNT and CDR2 is YENEEA. Losses at the gene ends were 0 bases for V and 7 bases for J; bases not matched to a gene: 4. This CDR3 reads CASSLDGTGRNSPLHF. Here the CDR3 DNA reads TGTGCCAGCAGCTTAGACGGGACAGGGCGGAATTCACCCCTCCACTTT.

This sequence joins TRBV7-6 and TRBJ1-3, with TRBD1 matching over 7 bases. Germline CDR1 and CDR2: SGHVS and FNYEAQ. Trimming cost V 0 bases and J 2 bases; bases outside gene matches: 4. CDR3 length: 16 residues. Written as DNA, the CDR3 is TGTGCCAGCAGCTTAGCGGGACAGCAGACTGGAAACACCATATATTTT. Protein sequence: CASSLAGQQTGNTIYF.

The V and J genes are TRBV5-6 and TRBJ2-1; 9 nucleotides agree with TRBD2. From germline, CDR1 is SGHDT and CDR2 YYEEEE. V was clipped by 7 bases and J by 6 bases; unmatched bases: 2. The CDR3 sequence is 12 residues long. The CDR3 region has the DNA TGTGCCAGCCTAGCGGGGAGCAATGAGCAGTTCTTC. This sequence encodes CASLAGSNEQFF.

The chain is built from TRBV28 and TRBJ1-4, with unresolved D. The length of the CDR3 is 13 residues. CDR1 and CDR2 from the germline V gene are MDHEN and SYDVKM. V gave up 7 bases and J gave up 0 bases, with 6 bases separating them. CDR3 region: CASKQPTNEKLFF. The CDR3 coding sequence is TGTGCCAGCAAACAGCCAACTAATGAAAAACTGTTTTTT.

This clone was found a few times. The J gene is TRBJ2-5, the V gene TRBV4-1, with 8 positions matching TRBD2. This CDR3 has 17 residues. The J segment lost 1 base and the V segment lost 3 bases, leaving 10 bases of the junction unmatched. Looked up from germline, CDR1 is MGHRA and CDR2 is YSYEKL. CDR3 DNA sequence: TGCGCCAGCAGCCAGTGGGCGGGGGGCCCTTCCCAAGAGACCCAGTACTTC. Its translation: CASSQWAGGPSQETQYF.

The rearrangement links TRBV3-1 (or the pseudogene TRBV3-2) to TRBJ2-2; 7 nucleotides align to TRBD2. After removal of 3 bases from V and 3 bases from J, the junction contained 7 bases not matched to a gene. This CDR3 is 16 amino acids long. Germline CDR1 reads LGHDT; CDR2 reads YNNKEL (reference sequence). The CDR3, as DNA: TGTGCCAGCAGCCAGGAAGGACTAGTACACACCGGGGAGCTGTTTTTT. As protein: CASSQEGLVHTGELFF.

V and J are TRBV4-3 and TRBJ1-3; D not certain. The CDR3 totals 14 residues. Trimming shortened V by 0 bases and J by 8 bases, and 11 bases separated the two germline ends. Germline loops: CDR1 LGHNA, CDR2 YSLEER. The CDR3 spells CASSQDLQAHTIYF. The CDR3 region has the DNA TGCGCCAGCAGCCAAGATCTCCAAGCCCACACCATATATTTT.

The V call is TRBV6-5, the J call TRBJ1-3, with 7 bases matching TRBD1. The CDR3 extends over 16 amino acids. Germline values: CDR1 MNHEY, CDR2 SVGAGI. V lost 1 base, J lost 2 bases, and 5 bases stayed unmatched. This CDR3 is CASSYFRGPPGNTIYF. The CDR3 DNA reads as TGTGCCAGCAGTTACTTTAGGGGGCCCCCTGGAAACACCATATATTTT.

The V gene is TRBV10-3, the J gene TRBJ2-1; 12 bases agree with TRBD1. The J segment lost 6 bases and the V segment lost 3 bases, leaving 3 bases of the junction unmatched. Germline loops: CDR1 ENHRY, CDR2 SYGVKD. The CDR3 covers 15 residues. In DNA, the CDR3 is TGTGCCATCAGTGACCCGGGACAGGGGGCCAATGAGCAGTTCTTC. As protein: CAISDPGQGANEQFF.

As regards this clone: Other DNA sequences from this sample encode an identical CDR3 as well. V and J are TRBV5-5 and TRBJ1-1, with a weak D call TRBD1 (5 bases). The germline V and J ends were trimmed by 0 bases and 4 bases, with 13 bases remaining between them. Germline V gene sequence: CDR1 SGHKS, CDR2 YYEKEE (reference sequence). The CDR3 spans 15 residues. CDR3 DNA: TGTGCCAGCAGCTTGGCTCAGGGCGTCGGCACTGAAGCTTTCTTT. It codes for CASSLAQGVGTEAFF.

This sequence joins TRBV28 and TRBJ2-1; perhaps TRBD1 as D (6 bases). V was shortened by 6 bases and J by 14 bases, with 17 bases between the two germline ends. Germline CDR1 reads MDHEN; CDR2 reads SYDVKM. The CDR3 is 12 residues long. The CDR3 region is CASRLQTGTEFF. In nucleotides, the CDR3 is TGTGCCAGCAGGCTCCAAACAGGGACCGAGTTCTTC.

The chain combines TRBV11-2 with TRBJ1-3, with D unresolved. With 5 bases removed from V and 0 bases from J, the gap between germline ends came to 5 bases. The germline V gene encodes CDR1 SGHAT and CDR2 FQNNGV. The CDR3 extends over 13 amino acids. The CDR3 protein is CASSHVSGNTIYF. The CDR3, as DNA: TGTGCCAGCAGCCATGTCTCTGGAAACACCATATATTTT.

The chain has TRBV27 and TRBJ2-7; 7 bases agree with TRBD1. V shed 6 bases and J 1 base; nucleotides not matched to a gene: 6. CDR3 length equals 14 residues. Germline CDR1 is MNHEY and CDR2 is SMNVEV (reference sequence). As DNA, the CDR3 is TGTGCCAGCAGCCAGCAGGGGGTGTCCTACGAGCAGTACTTC. Its protein product is CASSQQGVSYEQYF.

This clone appeared a single time. The CDR3 nucleotides are TGTGCCAGCAGCTTGGGTCCTTTGCGCGAGCAGTACTTC. It translates to CASSLGPLREQYF. This chain joins TRBV5-8 and TRBJ2-7; D uncertain. Per germline, CDR1 SGHTS and CDR2 YDEGEE. This CDR3 has 13 amino acids. Trimming removed 0 bases from V and 6 bases from J, with 10 bases in between.